This TCR beta chain derives from a study of T cells after yellow fever vaccination. Study-level background: Fractions with few cells were prepared using SMART-Seq v4 Ultra Low Input.

Overall study findings and caveats: CD4 and CD8 compartments shared a small share of clonotypes.

This clonotype appeared a few times. The antigen is unknown. CDR1 and CDR2 (germline): KGHSH, LQKENI. V was clipped by 8 bases and J by 0 bases, with 8 bases between them. The CDR3 sequence is 12 residues long. MiXCR was run by TCRdb on the 5' RACE reads, yielding one entry per CDR3 protein. The sample yields some 500,000 distinct CDR3 sequences, roughly 14% seen once. This sequence was found in a man aged 25-40 years who received the YFV17D yellow fever vaccine. Sequences were derived from PBMCs, sampled on the day of the yellow fever booster vaccination. The chain has TRBV18 and TRBJ2-7, with D tentatively TRBD1 (5 bases). The CDR3 bases are TGTGCCAGCGAGGACAACTCCTACGAGCAGTACTTC. This sequence encodes CASEDNSYEQYF.